A selection of T cell receptor beta chains follows, all from one sample in a study of T cell responses to AZD1222 COVID-19 vaccine. Method: immunoSEQ multiplex PCR; TCRdb's copy keeps in-frame clones and lacks some. The repertoire holds approximately 130,000 clones, just over 90% seen once, with roughly 7% in the top ten. Specimen: peripheral blood, collected on day 0 of AZD1222 vaccination. Receptors originate from an adult in good health. CDR3s include the opening cysteine and the closing phenylalanine or tryptophan. The D gene is left open where the match is weak. The listing skips clone size in some rows; elsewhere it reads once, few, many or a size class.

D gene: NA
J gene: TRBJ1-6
clone size: NA
V gene: TRBV5-1
CDR3 DNA: TGCGCCAGCAGCTTGGGGTTAGAGACAAGGAGTTCACCCCTCCACTTT
CDR3 protein: CASSLGLETRSSPLHF

D gene: NA
J gene: TRBJ2-2
clone size: once
V gene: TRBV10-3
CDR3 DNA: TGTGCCATCAGTGAGCAGGGATCAGGCACCGGGGAGCTGTTTTTT
CDR3 protein: CAISEQGSGTGELFF

D gene: TRBD1
J gene: TRBJ1-1
clone size: NA
V gene: TRBV15
CDR3 DNA: TGTGCCACCAGCAGGGACAGGGGGCTCAGCACTGAAGCTTTCTTT
CDR3 protein: CATSRDRGLSTEAFF

D gene: TRBD1
J gene: TRBJ2-7
clone size: few
V gene: TRBV4-1
CDR3 DNA: TGCGCCAGCAGCCCCACGTCCGGGACAGGGGAATACGAGCAGTACTTC
CDR3 protein: CASSPTSGTGEYEQYF

D gene: NA
J gene: TRBJ2-2
clone size: NA
V gene: TRBV2
CDR3 DNA: TGTGCCAGCACCTACACCGGGGAGCTGTTTTTT
CDR3 protein: CASTYTGELFF

D gene: TRBD1
J gene: TRBJ1-5
clone size: once
V gene: TRBV18
CDR3 DNA: TGTGCCAGCTCACCCAAGTTGGACAGGGACAATCAGCCCCAGCATTTT
CDR3 protein: CASSPKLDRDNQPQHF

D gene: TRBD2
J gene: TRBJ2-2
clone size: once
V gene: TRBV19
CDR3 DNA: TGTGCCAGTAAACCTTTGGGGGATAGCGGGAAGTGGTCCGGGGAGCTGTTTTTT
CDR3 protein: CASKPLGDSGKWSGELFF

D gene: TRBD1
J gene: TRBJ1-2
clone size: NA
V gene: TRBV10-3
CDR3 DNA: TGTGCCATGAGACGGGATACAGGGGCTGGCTACACCTTC
CDR3 protein: CAMRRDTGAGYTF

D gene: NA
J gene: TRBJ1-4
clone size: NA
V gene: TRBV11-3
CDR3 DNA: TGTGCCAGCAGCTTACCGCCTGAAAAACTGTTTTTT
CDR3 protein: CASSLPPEKLFF

D gene: NA
J gene: TRBJ2-7
clone size: NA
V gene: TRBV5-1
CDR3 DNA: TGCGCCAGCAGCTTGGTCCGCCCCCCCTACGAGCAGTACTTC
CDR3 protein: CASSLVRPPYEQYF

D gene: NA
J gene: TRBJ2-4
clone size: NA
V gene: TRBV4-1
CDR3 DNA: TGCGCCAGCAGCCAAGATCCCCGGGGGGCGGGCAAAAACATTCAGTACTTC
CDR3 protein: CASSQDPRGAGKNIQYF

D gene: NA
J gene: TRBJ2-2
clone size: few
V gene: TRBV27
CDR3 DNA: TGTGCCAGCAGTGCCTCTTATTCGAACACCGGGGAGCTGTTTTTT
CDR3 protein: CASSASYSNTGELFF

D gene: TRBD2
J gene: TRBJ2-1
clone size: NA
V gene: TRBV5-1
CDR3 DNA: TGCGCCAGCAGCCCTAGGGGCGGGGGGAACAATGAGCAGTTCTTC
CDR3 protein: CASSPRGGGNNEQFF

D gene: NA
J gene: TRBJ1-5
clone size: NA
V gene: TRBV28
CDR3 DNA: TGTGCCAGCAGACCCGGGACGGCAGGTCAGCCCCAGCATTTT
CDR3 protein: CASRPGTAGQPQHF

D gene: NA
J gene: TRBJ1-2
clone size: NA
V gene: TRBV12-3/TRBV12-4
CDR3 DNA: TGTGCCAGCAGTAGTCCAGGCTTCGGGGGCTACACCTTC
CDR3 protein: CASSSPGFGGYTF

D gene: NA
J gene: TRBJ2-1
clone size: NA
V gene: TRBV27
CDR3 DNA: TGTGCCAGCAGTCATTCCTACAATGAGCAGTTCTTC
CDR3 protein: CASSHSYNEQFF

D gene: NA
J gene: TRBJ2-7
clone size: NA
V gene: TRBV6-5
CDR3 DNA: TGTGCCAGCAGTACAACCGTCCGGGACGAGCAGTACTTC
CDR3 protein: CASSTTVRDEQYF

D gene: NA
J gene: TRBJ2-2
clone size: once
V gene: TRBV7-9
CDR3 DNA: TGTGCCAGCAGCTTACAAGGTGCCAGCTCTACCGGGGAGCTGTTTTTT
CDR3 protein: CASSLQGASSTGELFF

D gene: NA
J gene: TRBJ1-1
clone size: NA
V gene: TRBV29-1
CDR3 DNA: TGCAGCGTTGCTGGGACAAGGAACACTGAAGCTTTCTTT
CDR3 protein: CSVAGTRNTEAFF

D gene: NA
J gene: TRBJ2-7
clone size: NA
V gene: TRBV28
CDR3 DNA: TGTGCCAGCAGTTTCTCTCACACGGGACGTGCCGCAGACGAGCAGTACTTC
CDR3 protein: CASSFSHTGRAADEQYF

D gene: NA
J gene: TRBJ1-2
clone size: NA
V gene: TRBV4-1
CDR3 DNA: TGCGCCAGCAGCCAAGACCCGACAGGCTATGGCTACACCTTC
CDR3 protein: CASSQDPTGYGYTF

D gene: TRBD2
J gene: TRBJ2-3
clone size: NA
V gene: TRBV6-2/TRBV6-3
CDR3 DNA: TGTGCCAGCAGTTACTACGGGACTAGGGGTACGCAGTATTTT
CDR3 protein: CASSYYGTRGTQYF

D gene: NA
J gene: TRBJ1-1
clone size: NA
V gene: TRBV18
CDR3 DNA: TGTGCCAGCTCACCGGACGGACCGAACACTGAAGCTTTCTTT
CDR3 protein: CASSPDGPNTEAFF

D gene: NA
J gene: TRBJ2-1
clone size: NA
V gene: TRBV7-8
CDR3 DNA: TGTGCCAGCAGCCCGCCGGGCCGGCGCAATGAGCAGTTCTTC
CDR3 protein: CASSPPGRRNEQFF

D gene: TRBD2
J gene: TRBJ2-2
clone size: NA
V gene: TRBV9
CDR3 DNA: TGTGCCAGCAGTGGACTAGCGGAGGGACCCGGGGAGCTGTTTTTT
CDR3 protein: CASSGLAEGPGELFF

D gene: TRBD1
J gene: TRBJ1-2
clone size: NA
V gene: TRBV27
CDR3 DNA: TGTGCCAGCAGTCCCCGACAGGGGGACGTTGCTAACTATGGCTACACCTTC
CDR3 protein: CASSPRQGDVANYGYTF

D gene: NA
J gene: TRBJ1-6
clone size: NA
V gene: TRBV6-1
CDR3 DNA: TGTGCCAGCAGTCAAACGGGGAGTTCACCCCTCCACTTT
CDR3 protein: CASSQTGSSPLHF

D gene: TRBD1
J gene: TRBJ1-4
clone size: NA
V gene: TRBV7-9
CDR3 DNA: TGTGCCAGCAGCCCCGGGACAGGGGGTGGTAGTGGTGAAAAACTGTTTTTT
CDR3 protein: CASSPGTGGGSGEKLFF

D gene: NA
J gene: TRBJ2-7
clone size: NA
V gene: TRBV28
CDR3 DNA: TGTGCCAGCTGGGCCGGGGGCCCCTACGAGCAGTACTTC
CDR3 protein: CASWAGGPYEQYF

D gene: NA
J gene: TRBJ2-3
clone size: few
V gene: TRBV6-5
CDR3 DNA: TGTGCCAGCATGACTAGAGGGAGAGGGGATACGCAGTATTTT
CDR3 protein: CASMTRGRGDTQYF

D gene: TRBD2
J gene: TRBJ2-1
clone size: once
V gene: TRBV19
CDR3 DNA: TGTGCCAGTAGTAAAAGCTCCGGGACTAGCGGAAGCTCCTACAATGAGCAGTTCTTC
CDR3 protein: CASSKSSGTSGSSYNEQFF

D gene: NA
J gene: TRBJ2-7
clone size: medium-sized
V gene: TRBV28
CDR3 DNA: TGTGCCAGCAGCTTACCTGGGGATCAGTTCTCCTACGAGCAGTACTTC
CDR3 protein: CASSLPGDQFSYEQYF

D gene: NA
J gene: TRBJ1-6
clone size: NA
V gene: TRBV2
CDR3 DNA: TGTGCCAGCATCGGGGCGAGGGATTCACCCCTCCACTTT
CDR3 protein: CASIGARDSPLHF

D gene: NA
J gene: TRBJ1-1
clone size: NA
V gene: TRBV28
CDR3 DNA: TGTGCCAGCTCCATCGAGGGGGAAGCTTTCTTT
CDR3 protein: CASSIEGEAFF

D gene: TRBD1
J gene: TRBJ2-7
clone size: NA
V gene: TRBV6-5
CDR3 DNA: TGTGCCAGCAGTCGGGACAGGGTGGGGGAGCAGTACTTC
CDR3 protein: CASSRDRVGEQYF

D gene: NA
J gene: TRBJ1-4
clone size: NA
V gene: TRBV6-1
CDR3 DNA: TGTGCCAGCAGTGAATCGGGGCCGAATGAAAAACTGTTTTTT
CDR3 protein: CASSESGPNEKLFF

D gene: NA
J gene: TRBJ2-5
clone size: NA
V gene: TRBV3-1/TRBV3-2
CDR3 DNA: TGTGCCAGCAGCCAAGATCAAAGGTACCAAGAGACCCAGTACTTC
CDR3 protein: CASSQDQRYQETQYF

D gene: NA
J gene: TRBJ2-1
clone size: once
V gene: TRBV20-1
CDR3 DNA: TGCAGTGCTAGTTCCCCCGCCCTGAGCTCCTACAATGAGCAGTTCTTC
CDR3 protein: CSASSPALSSYNEQFF

D gene: TRBD1
J gene: TRBJ2-1
clone size: NA
V gene: TRBV12-3/TRBV12-4
CDR3 DNA: TGTGCCAGCAGGGGGACAGGGGCCAATGAGCAGTTCTTC
CDR3 protein: CASRGTGANEQFF

D gene: NA
J gene: TRBJ2-7
clone size: NA
V gene: TRBV27
CDR3 DNA: TGTGCCAGCAGTTTGGCCTTCCCACCCTACGAGCAGTACTTC
CDR3 protein: CASSLAFPPYEQYF

D gene: TRBD1
J gene: TRBJ1-2
clone size: once
V gene: TRBV19
CDR3 DNA: TGTGCCAGTAGTATGTTGGGACAGGGATCAAGCACCTATGGCTACACCTTC
CDR3 protein: CASSMLGQGSSTYGYTF

D gene: NA
J gene: TRBJ1-3
clone size: NA
V gene: TRBV28
CDR3 DNA: TGTGCCAGCAGTTTAGACCGCTCTGGAAACACCATATATTTT
CDR3 protein: CASSLDRSGNTIYF

D gene: TRBD1
J gene: TRBJ2-6
clone size: NA
V gene: TRBV5-4
CDR3 DNA: TGTGCCAGCAGCGTTACAGGGGTCGGGGCCAACGTCCTGACTTTC
CDR3 protein: CASSVTGVGANVLTF

D gene: NA
J gene: TRBJ2-7
clone size: NA
V gene: TRBV28
CDR3 DNA: TGTGCCAGCAGTACCCAGGACAGTACCTACGAGCAGTACTTC
CDR3 protein: CASSTQDSTYEQYF

D gene: NA
J gene: TRBJ2-2
clone size: NA
V gene: TRBV18
CDR3 DNA: TGTGCCAGCTCACCACGGGACGAGAGCGCCGGGGAGCTGTTTTTT
CDR3 protein: CASSPRDESAGELFF

D gene: NA
J gene: TRBJ2-2
clone size: once
V gene: TRBV10-3
CDR3 DNA: TGTGCCATCAGTGAGTCGAACGCGGGCCAGGAGCTGTTTTTT
CDR3 protein: CAISESNAGQELFF

D gene: NA
J gene: TRBJ1-5
clone size: NA
V gene: TRBV7-2
CDR3 DNA: TGTGCCAGCAGCTTAGCAGCTGGGGGGGGCAATCAGCCCCAGCATTTT
CDR3 protein: CASSLAAGGGNQPQHF

D gene: TRBD1
J gene: TRBJ2-3
clone size: NA
V gene: TRBV5-1
CDR3 DNA: TGCGCCAGCAGCTTGGGAAGGGGGCAAGACACAGATACGCAGTATTTT
CDR3 protein: CASSLGRGQDTDTQYF